This T cell receptor (beta chain) originates from a study of blood T cells in healthy people across ages. Together with a sample-barcoded 5' primer, a J-beta primer mix was included in a second PCR lasting about 7 to 12 cycles. TCRdb passed the 5' RACE reads through MiXCR, listing each CDR3 protein once. The sample has over a million distinct CDR3 sequences, around 59% seen once; the top ten hold 5% to 7%. Peripheral blood samples of around 11 milliliters were drawn from each donor. Germline V gene lookup returns CDR1 MGHDK and CDR2 SYGVNS. The CDR3 has 15 amino acids. J gave up 4 bases and V 7 bases, and 12 bases lay outside the gene matches.

V and J are TRBV25-1 and TRBJ2-7; 8 bases match TRBD1. The sequence was obtained from a man younger than 35 in good health. The sample comprised blood. Here the CDR3 reads CASIRTGTGDYEQYF. The CDR3 region has the DNA TGTGCCAGCATCCGAACCGGGACAGGAGATTACGAGCAGTACTTC.